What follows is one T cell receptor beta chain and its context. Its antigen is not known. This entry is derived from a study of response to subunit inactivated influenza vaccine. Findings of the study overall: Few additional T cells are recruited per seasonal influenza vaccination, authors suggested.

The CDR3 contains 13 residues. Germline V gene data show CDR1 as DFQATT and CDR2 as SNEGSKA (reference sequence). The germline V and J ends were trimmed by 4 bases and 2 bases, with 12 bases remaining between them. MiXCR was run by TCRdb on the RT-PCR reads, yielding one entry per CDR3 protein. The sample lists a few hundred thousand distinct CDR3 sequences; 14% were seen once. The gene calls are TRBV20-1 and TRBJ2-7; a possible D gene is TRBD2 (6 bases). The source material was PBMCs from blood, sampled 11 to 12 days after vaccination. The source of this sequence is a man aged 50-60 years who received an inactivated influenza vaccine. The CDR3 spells CSAIGSAPYEQYF. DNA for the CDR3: TGCAGTGCTATCGGGAGTGCGCCCTACGAGCAGTACTTC.